A selection of T cell receptor beta chains follows, all from one sample in a study of blood T cell repertoires in COVID-19. The data were produced by immunoSEQ multiplex PCR, yet TCRdb's version contains in-frame clones alone and is incomplete. The profile shows 150,000 to 200,000 clones, about 86% of them singletons. Material for sequencing was peripheral blood. Receptor source: a man aged 50-60 years with active or convalescent COVID-19. CDR3s include the opening cysteine and the closing phenylalanine or tryptophan.

TRBJ1-2	TRBV6-1	CASSEALQTGGYGYTF
TRBJ2-5	TRBV5-1	CASSLDSQETQYF
TRBJ1-1	TRBV5-1	CASSLGGGGTEAFF
TRBJ1-5	TRBV30	CAWSVIGGPQHF
TRBJ1-2	TRBV18	CASSPPGTGPDYGYTF
TRBJ2-7	TRBV20-1	CSASGGYEQYF
TRBJ1-2	TRBV19	CASTQGGGNYGYTF
TRBJ2-7	TRBV30	CAWRTSTGGRALEQYF
TRBJ2-7	TRBV10-2	CASSEQPLILF
TRBJ2-7	TRBV18	CASSPPRGEGANEQYF
TRBJ2-3	TRBV5-5	CASSFFPSTDTQYF
TRBJ2-3	TRBV2	CACLRTDTQYF
TRBJ1-2	TRBV10-3	CATRTGVEGYTF
TRBJ1-1	TRBV5-4	CASRSQGDEAFF
TRBJ2-1	TRBV29-1	CSSAGSIYNEQFF
TRBJ2-6	TRBV6-4	CASRPQGAGANVLTF
TRBJ2-7	TRBV12-3/TRBV12-4	CASSLTGGYEQYF
TRBJ2-1	TRBV24-1	CATRGLENSYNEQFF
TRBJ2-7	TRBV7-2	CASSLGGSQGAEQYF
TRBJ2-3	TRBV19	CASNEGTSDTQYF
TRBJ2-1	TRBV9	CASSVVLAGAINEQFF
TRBJ2-7	TRBV15	CATSREPGSSYEQYF
TRBJ1-6	TRBV16	CASSLQGEGESPLHF
TRBJ1-1	TRBV7-2	CASSEQGAVTEAFF
TRBJ1-2	TRBV19	CASSHRGNYGYTF
TRBJ2-5	TRBV4-2	CASSHELAGTQETQYF
TRBJ1-5	TRBV5-1	CASSLSSNQPQHF
TRBJ2-3	TRBV10-3	CAISSELAGGFTDTQYF
TRBJ1-1	TRBV30	CAWSRPGTGNTEAFF